The clone carrying this TCR beta chain was counted between two and nine times. Antigen specificity is unknown. The germline V gene has CDR1 MNHEY and CDR2 SVGAGI. Trimming shortened V by 0 bases and J by 0 bases, and 6 bases separated the two germline ends. The CDR3 is 14 residues long. Prepared TCR beta cDNA libraries contained unique molecular identifiers. It was from approximately 0.91 to 9.4 million T cells that 450,000 to 550,000 cDNA molecules came. Each CDR3 protein is one row after TCRdb ran MiXCR on the PCR reads. The sample has 400,000 to 500,000 distinct CDR3 sequences; more than 30% are singletons. This sample was taken from a study of post-analysis software for immune sequencing data. Study background: Patients had relapsing-remitting, secondary progressive or progressive-relapsing multiple sclerosis; some lacked subtype.

Study-level findings and limits: Patients used about 5 TRBV segments, including TRBV5-6, TRBV5-1 and TRBV20-1, more often than controls. Controls showed significantly higher normalized Chao1 diversity than did multiple sclerosis patients.

This chain joins TRBV6-5 and TRBJ2-7; D ambiguous. The clonotype was recovered from a girl aged 2-10 years with multiple sclerosis. The material sequenced was blood. CDR3 sequence reads: CASSYSPSSYEQYF. As DNA, the CDR3 is TGTGCCAGCAGTTACTCCCCTAGCTCCTACGAGCAGTACTTC.